Only a few counts were recorded for the clone carrying this TCR beta chain. This sample was included in a study of patients and donors after allogeneic stem cell transplantation. TCRdb re-called the RT-PCR reads through MiXCR, storing one row per CDR3 protein. The sample includes approximately 200,000 distinct CDR3 sequences, around 40% of them seen just once. V shed 6 bases and J shed 7 bases, with 19 bases lying between them. The CDR3 extends over 15 amino acids. The TCR originated in a human donor who was either an allogeneic HSCT recipient or a stem cell or donor lymphocyte infusion donor (not recorded which). It is not recorded whose cells these are; they may come from a transplant donor. The source material was blood, either unsorted or a sorted T cell fraction (not recorded which). The J gene is TRBJ1-5, the V gene TRBV12-3 or TRBV12-4; D is ambiguous. In nucleotides, the CDR3 is TGTGCCAGCAGGGGCCCGAGGACGACATTCCAGCCCCAGCATTTT. Its protein is CASRGPRTTFQPQHF.